Sequencing of this T cell receptor (beta chain) was carried out in a study of blood T cell repertoires in COVID-19 (dated by TCRdb to 2020 to 2021). About the full investigation: Samples covering the acute and convalescent phases of COVID-19 were provided by collaborators in the United States, Italy and Spain. The material from the prospective study consisted of cDNA or gDNA derived from T cells, B-cell-depleted T cells, or PBMCs. The dataset comprised deeply sampled blood TCRbeta repertoires from subjects exposed to, actively infected with, or recovered from COVID-19. The repertoires were made available in a free public database intended to serve as a resource for research on the immune response to SARS-CoV-2. Samples were obtained from the ongoing ImmuneRACE study (first 160 participants) and from 1,254 subjects provided by 6 global collaborators. Nearly every sample came with metadata listing a de-identified subject ID, COVID-19 status, age in years and sex. Where HLA class I and class II types were available, the types were taken from metadata supplied by the sample provider, not from assay-based typing. General findings and caveats noted by the study authors: The quantity of clinical and demographic metadata differed by source and by participant and was supplied without curation.

In the prospective study, participants were roughly 18 to 100 years old, resided in about 25 geographic areas of the United States, and were enrolled through a virtual design. To assign participants to cohorts, the prospective study relied on clinical history that participants themselves reported in a screening survey and a study questionnaire. Recovered participants in ImmuneRACE Cohort 3 were defined as having two consecutive negative NP/OP PCR tests, clearance from a healthcare professional, or resolution of symptoms. Mobile phlebotomists in the prospective study collected whole blood, serum and a nasopharyngeal or oropharyngeal swab from every participant. Prospective study participants could optionally give additional blood draws and questionnaires over an approximately two-month period. Blood samples from the prospective study were shipped frozen or at room temperature prior to DNA extraction.

The immunoSEQ Assay, a bias-controlled multiplex PCR, was used to amplify TCRbeta CDR3 regions from genomic DNA. Per the original workflow: The number of nucleated cells in each sample was estimated from the amplification of reference gene primers within the assay. To quantify the absolute abundance of each unique TCRbeta CDR3 rearrangement, sequence reads were collapsed and filtered. For each sample, productive Simpson clonality was calculated as the square root of Simpson's diversity index over productive rearrangements. TCRdb took over this immuneACCESS table, retaining in-frame rearrangements with V and J assigned. Such tables are incomplete; in checked studies, under half of the missing clones stem from an unresolved V gene, and the remainder is unexplained. V, J and clone size are taken as reported in that table, and D and trimming were inferred from the DNA itself. Present in this sample are fewer than 200,000 clones, 82% of which were seen just once. 15% to 20% of the sample comes from the top ten.

The junction shows trimming of 2 bases on V and 4 bases on J, plus 9 bases between the germline ends. CDR1 and CDR2 are drawn from the germline V gene: SGHTA, FQGNSA. From cysteine to phenylalanine, the CDR3 is 14 amino acids long. Of all the DNA, just the CDR3 is kept, 42 bases in frame from base 1. Note on this clone: The antigen it recognizes is unknown. Base qualities were left out, and no much larger clone turns up one base away.

The V and J genes are TRBV7-2 and TRBJ1-5; TRBD1 could be the D gene, as 5 bases match. Sequencing input: PBMCs or T cells enriched from blood (not recorded which). The TCR originated in a man in his sixties who had recovered from COVID-19. The sequence in DNA is TGTGCCAGCAGCTTAACGCCAGGGAATCAGCCCCAGCATTTT. Translation gives CASSLTPGNQPQHF.